The clone carrying this T cell receptor beta chain appeared many times. The target antigen is unknown. This specimen comes from a study of T cells in Graves' hyperthyroidism and ophthalmopathy. Trimming removed 5 bases at V and 1 base at J, with 15 bases between. Per germline, CDR1 DFQATT and CDR2 SNEGSKA (reference sequence). The CDR3 covers 14 residues. The cohort's ophthalmopathy patients, a group with duration under 3 months, had a Clinical Activity Score of at least 3 and a NOSPECS grade of at least 4. It was uncontrolled infection, other autoimmune disease, pregnancy or lactation that excluded patients. The CDR3 regions of TCR beta were amplified from RNA transcripts. HTBI primers were the set used in a first-round RT-PCR of the TCR CDR3. In TCRdb, the multiplex PCR reads were re-called with MiXCR into one record per CDR3 protein. Of about 600,000 distinct CDR3 sequences listed, 11% to 15% are singletons.

Notes on the study in general: In validation, the model predicted ophthalmopathy. These predictions came a median approximately 6.5 months before onset. Most thyroid-expanded clonotypes above 0.001 were also found in blood.

Sequencing was done on a sample of blood. The chain combines TRBV20-1 with TRBJ2-7; D gene unclear. The TCR was taken from a woman between 18 and 29 years old with Graves' ophthalmopathy. As DNA, the CDR3 is TGCAGTGCTTACTCTACGCGTCTATCCTACGAGCAGTACTTC. Translation: CSAYSTRLSYEQYF.